What follows are 3 T cell receptor beta chains derived from one specimen sequenced in a study of identical twins. TCRdb reprocessed the 5' RACE reads via MiXCR and lists one record per CDR3 protein. The data hold approximately 500,000 distinct CDR3 sequences, with 20% to 25% observed a single time. The same data also contributed to another study, on T cells expressing NK-cell markers.

The source material was CD4+ T cells sorted from blood. Receptors were obtained from a woman aged 18-29 years in good health.

This clonotype was detected only a few times. This rearrangement joins TRBV11-1 to TRBJ2-1; D call uncertain. The CDR3 contains 16 residues. The ends were cut back, 1 base at V and 0 bases at J, with 10 bases in the middle. The germline CDR1 and CDR2 sequences are SGHAT and FQDESV (reference sequence). DNA of the CDR3: TGTGCCAGCAGCTTAGGCCCGAGTCTCTCCTACAATGAGCAGTTCTTC. Its protein is CASSLGPSLSYNEQFF.

The V and J genes are TRBV10-3 and TRBJ2-1, with 8 bases identical to TRBD2. Germline V gene data show CDR1 as ENHRY and CDR2 as SYGVKD. This CDR3 is 15 amino acids long. Trimming removed 2 bases from V and 8 bases from J; junction bases left unmatched: 8. CDR3 residues: CAISEQAGVGDEQFF. The CDR3 coding sequence is TGTGCCATCAGTGAGCAAGCGGGAGTTGGTGATGAGCAGTTCTTC.

The chain has TRBV7-8 and TRBJ1-1; D is possibly TRBD1 (5 bases). Deletions cut 5 bases from V and 4 bases from J, with 17 bases between. Looked up from germline, CDR1 is SGHVS and CDR2 is FQNEAQ. CDR3 length: 15 amino acids. DNA of the CDR3: TGTGCCAGCAGCCTCCTCGAGGCAGGGACCACTGAAGCTTTCTTT. This translates into CASSLLEAGTTEAFF.